This is a list of T cell receptor beta chains from one sample in a study of T cell responses to AZD1222 COVID-19 vaccine. TCRdb keeps only in-frame clones here, not all; method: immunoSEQ multiplex PCR. There are about 180,000 clones in the sample; roughly nine tenths occur only once, and about 1.5% lies in the top ten. The material sequenced was peripheral blood, taken on day 0 of AZD1222 vaccination. Receptors were obtained from an adult in good health. Each CDR3 is given with its conserved first and last residue. A D gene is named only where the DNA matches it firmly. A clone size is listed for some rows: how often the clone was seen (once, few, many), or a class if it is expanded.

TRBD1	TRBV5-4	NA	TRBJ1-6	TGTGCCAGCAGCTTGAGGGACAGGGGTAATAATTCACCCCTCCACTTT	CASSLRDRGNNSPLHF
NA	TRBV5-1	NA	TRBJ2-1	TGCGCCAGCAAGGACCGTCCTGGGGACAATGAGCAGTTCTTC	CASKDRPGDNEQFF
NA	TRBV7-9	NA	TRBJ1-1	TGTGCCAGTTTCAGTACCGGGATAAACTCGGCTGAAGCTTTCTTT	CASFSTGINSAEAFF
TRBD1	TRBV6-5	NA	TRBJ1-5	TGTGCCAGCAGCCAAGGGACAGTAGCCAATCAGCCCCAGCATTTT	CASSQGTVANQPQHF
NA	TRBV5-1	once	TRBJ2-1	TGCGCCAGCAGCTTGGACGGAAACTACAATGAGCAGTTCTTC	CASSLDGNYNEQFF
NA	TRBV24-1	NA	TRBJ1-2	TGTGCCACCAGTGTAGGCAACTATGGCTACACCTTC	CATSVGNYGYTF
NA	TRBV28	once	TRBJ2-1	TGTGCCAGCACCTTGGGGTACAATGAGCAGTTCTTC	CASTLGYNEQFF
TRBD2	TRBV28	once	TRBJ2-1	TGTGCCCACGCCGGGACTAGCGGGGGGCTTGAGCAGTTCTTC	CAHAGTSGGLEQFF
TRBD1	TRBV3-1/TRBV3-2	NA	TRBJ1-1	TGTGCCAGCAGCCATAACACAGGGGGCCGAAACGGAGCTTTCTTT	CASSHNTGGRNGAFF
NA	TRBV7-9	NA	TRBJ2-1	TGTGCCAGCAGCCCCCCTACCCAGGGCAGGGGATTCTACAATGAGCAGTTCTTC	CASSPPTQGRGFYNEQFF
TRBD1	TRBV28	once	TRBJ1-1	TGTGCCAGCAGTCCCGCCGGGACAGGGGACACTGAAGCTTTCTTT	CASSPAGTGDTEAFF
NA	TRBV5-1	NA	TRBJ2-3	TGCGCCAGCAGCTTGGGCAGGGCTGCTAGCACAGATACGCAGTATTTT	CASSLGRAASTDTQYF
NA	TRBV6-5	NA	TRBJ1-1	TGTGCCAGCAGACAACCAGGGACTGAAGCTTTCTTT	CASRQPGTEAFF
NA	TRBV19	once	TRBJ2-3	TGTGCCAGTAGTATAGCCCGGGGACCAGATACGCAGTATTTT	CASSIARGPDTQYF
NA	TRBV4-2	few	TRBJ1-6	TGTGCCAGCAGCCAAGATAGGCGGACAGTTGGTAATTCACCCCTCCACTTT	CASSQDRRTVGNSPLHF
NA	TRBV19	NA	TRBJ1-6	TGTGCCAGTAGTATTGTTAATTCACCCCTCCACTTT	CASSIVNSPLHF
NA	TRBV6-5	NA	TRBJ2-3	TGTGCCAGCTTAAAGGCAGTAGCGGGCACAGATACGCAGTATTTT	CASLKAVAGTDTQYF
NA	TRBV2	NA	TRBJ1-1	TGTGCCAGCAGTGAAGTGGCCGGAATGAACACTGAAGCTTTCTTT	CASSEVAGMNTEAFF
NA	TRBV5-1	NA	TRBJ2-3	TGCGCCAGCAGCGGGGGCGAGCGAGCAGATACGCAGTATTTT	CASSGGERADTQYF
TRBD1	TRBV7-9	NA	TRBJ1-1	TGTGCCAGCAGCCCGACCCTGACAGGGGTTGAAGCTTTCTTT	CASSPTLTGVEAFF
NA	TRBV5-1	NA	TRBJ1-6	TGCGCCAGCAGCTTGGCAGAGGACTCACCCCTCCACTTT	CASSLAEDSPLHF
NA	TRBV6-5	NA	TRBJ2-7	TGTGCCGGCGTGACCGACACCTACGAGCAGTACTTC	CAGVTDTYEQYF
NA	TRBV18	NA	TRBJ1-4	TGTGCCAGCTCACCTCCAAGGACGGGTAGGGAAAAACTGTTTTTT	CASSPPRTGREKLFF
NA	TRBV19	NA	TRBJ1-5	TGTGCCAGTAGTATACGGAGCAGGGGCGTTGGGCCCCAGCATTTT	CASSIRSRGVGPQHF
TRBD2	TRBV18	NA	TRBJ2-1	TGTGCCAGCTCACCCTTCGAAGGACTAGCCCAAAATGAGCAGTTCTTC	CASSPFEGLAQNEQFF
TRBD1	TRBV7-8	once	TRBJ2-1	TGTGCCAGCAGCTCTCCTTCCGGGACAGGGCTCCAAACGTACAATGAGCAGTTCTTC	CASSSPSGTGLQTYNEQFF
NA	TRBV4-2	NA	TRBJ1-3	TGTGCCAGCAGCCAAGTGAGGGGGACTGGAAACACCATATATTTT	CASSQVRGTGNTIYF
NA	TRBV5-1	NA	TRBJ1-2	TGCGCCAGCAGCTTGGTGTTCGGGCTTGGCTACACCTTC	CASSLVFGLGYTF
NA	TRBV4-2	NA	TRBJ1-5	TGTGCCAGCAGCCAGTCGGTGGGGAGCAATCAGCCCCAGCATTTT	CASSQSVGSNQPQHF
NA	TRBV5-6	once	TRBJ1-1	TGTGCCAGCAGCTTGGATAGGGTCAGCACTGAAGCTTTCTTT	CASSLDRVSTEAFF
NA	TRBV30	once	TRBJ2-1	TGTGCCTGGAACAGAAAGTCCTACAATGAGCAGTTCTTC	CAWNRKSYNEQFF
NA	TRBV5-1	NA	TRBJ1-2	TGCGCCAGCAGCTTGATGGCAGGGGACTATGGCTACACCTTC	CASSLMAGDYGYTF
NA	TRBV7-9	NA	TRBJ1-5	TGTGCCAGCAGCTTAGGAAGCCCCAGTGGCAATCAGCCCCAGCATTTT	CASSLGSPSGNQPQHF
TRBD2	TRBV6-5	NA	TRBJ2-7	TGTGCCAGCAGCCCCGGGCTAGCGGGAGGTGAGCAGTACTTC	CASSPGLAGGEQYF
NA	TRBV5-4	NA	TRBJ2-1	TGTGCCAGCAGCTTGGGTTTCGGGGGAGGAGCCTACAATGAGCAGTTCTTC	CASSLGFGGGAYNEQFF
NA	TRBV4-3	once	TRBJ2-1	TGCGCCAGCAGCCAAGGTCCAGGGGTGGGAAATGAGCAGTTCTTC	CASSQGPGVGNEQFF
NA	TRBV4-1	NA	TRBJ1-2	TGCGCCAGCAGCCAGCACCAGATCCTGGTCGTCGATAGGGGCTACACCTTC	CASSQHQILVVDRGYTF
TRBD2	TRBV3-1/TRBV3-2	few	TRBJ2-3	TGTGCCAGCAGCCAAGAGGCGGAACCGGGACTAGTCGCAGATACGCAGTATTTT	CASSQEAEPGLVADTQYF
TRBD1	TRBV5-8	NA	TRBJ1-4	TGTGCCAGCAGCTTGTCGGGACAGCATAATGAAAAACTGTTTTTT	CASSLSGQHNEKLFF
NA	TRBV3-1/TRBV3-2	NA	TRBJ2-1	TGTGCCAGCAGCCAAGATCCGGGTCGGGGACGGGAGTTCTTC	CASSQDPGRGREFF
TRBD1	TRBV6-5	NA	TRBJ1-2	TGTGCCAGCAGTCCCCTGACAGGGGGAAGTGGCTACACCTTC	CASSPLTGGSGYTF
NA	TRBV19	NA	TRBJ2-1	TGTGCCAGTAGTCCCCTAAGTTACAATGAGCAGTTCTTC	CASSPLSYNEQFF
NA	TRBV27	NA	TRBJ1-1	TGTGCCAGCAGTTCGGTGTTCCGGGCTGAAGCTTTCTTT	CASSSVFRAEAFF
NA	TRBV18	NA	TRBJ1-1	TGTGCCAGCTCACTTGACAGATCGAACACTGAAGCTTTCTTT	CASSLDRSNTEAFF
NA	TRBV6-5	once	TRBJ2-3	TGTGCCAGCAGTTACCGGCCGCTAAGCACAGATACGCAGTATTTT	CASSYRPLSTDTQYF
NA	TRBV30	NA	TRBJ1-1	TGTGCCTGGAGTGTGTCGGCAGGGTGGTTGAACACTGAAGCTTTCTTT	CAWSVSAGWLNTEAFF
NA	TRBV7-2	NA	TRBJ1-1	TGTGCCAGCAGCTTTGGAAAGAACACTGAAGCTTTCTTT	CASSFGKNTEAFF